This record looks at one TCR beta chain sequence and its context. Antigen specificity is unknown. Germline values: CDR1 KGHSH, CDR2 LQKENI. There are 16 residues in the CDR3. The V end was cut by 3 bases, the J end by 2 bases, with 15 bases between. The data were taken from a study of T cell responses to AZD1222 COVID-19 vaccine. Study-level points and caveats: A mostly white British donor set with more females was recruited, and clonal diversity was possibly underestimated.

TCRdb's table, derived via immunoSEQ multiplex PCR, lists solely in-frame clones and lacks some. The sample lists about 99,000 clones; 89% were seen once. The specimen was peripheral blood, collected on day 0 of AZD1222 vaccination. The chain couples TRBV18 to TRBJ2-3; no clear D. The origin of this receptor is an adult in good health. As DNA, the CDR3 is TGTGCCAGCTCACCCAAAGTTGGGATCATCACAGATACGCAGTATTTT. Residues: CASSPKVGIITDTQYF.